Presented here are 9 T cell receptor beta chains from one specimen sequenced in a study of T-cell memory formation after mild COVID-19. TCRdb re-called the 5' RACE reads with MiXCR, one entry per CDR3 protein. Here the sample spans about 400,000 distinct CDR3 sequences, around a quarter being singletons. Material: PBMCs or a T cell subset sorted from them (not recorded which). The receptors come from an adult woman who had mild COVID-19 (a few samples of this study predate the infection). Cell type and time point are not known.

This clonotype was detected a few times. The chain is built from TRBV20-1 and TRBJ2-2; possible D gene TRBD2, 6 bases. The germline V and J ends were trimmed by 3 bases and 6 bases, with 11 bases remaining between them. CDR1 and CDR2 (germline): DFQATT, SNEGSKA (reference sequence). The CDR3 contains 13 residues. The CDR3 here is CSASGSTAGELFF. In DNA, the CDR3 is TGCAGTGCTAGCGGGAGTACCGCCGGGGAGCTGTTTTTT.

This clonotype was detected only a few times. V gene TRBV5-1 combines with J gene TRBJ2-5, with D uncertain. The CDR3 contains 15 residues. Trimming left V 1 base short and J 6 bases short, with 16 bases between. CDR1 is SGHRS, CDR2 YFSETQ, per germline. In DNA form, the CDR3 reads TGCGCCAGCAGCTTGTCCGTGCTAGATGTAAAGACCCAGTACTTC. Its protein product is CASSLSVLDVKTQYF.

This clonotype was seen a handful of times. This chain uses TRBV20-1 with TRBJ2-7; D is unclear. CDR3 length: 14 residues. The germline V gene encodes CDR1 DFQATT and CDR2 SNEGSKA (reference sequence). Trimming removed 3 bases from V and 2 bases from J, with 14 bases in between. The CDR3 region has the DNA TGCAGTGCTAGGCCCGACTCCTCGCCCTACGAGCAGTACTTC. Its translation is CSARPDSSPYEQYF.

This clonotype was observed a handful of times. The chain recombines TRBV7-6 with TRBJ2-3; TRBD1 matches at 7 bases. The V and J ends lost 2 bases and 0 bases, in that order; junction bases with no gene match: 5. Germline assignment: CDR1 SGHVS and CDR2 FNYEAQ. The CDR3 is 16 amino acids. CDR3 nucleotide sequence: TGTGCCAGCAGCTTAAGAAGGGGACAGAGCACAGATACGCAGTATTTT. It specifies CASSLRRGQSTDTQYF.

This clonotype was seen many times. V is TRBV7-2 and J is TRBJ2-1; D may correspond to TRBD1 or TRBD2 (5 bases each). The CDR3 has 15 residues. The V gene's germline CDR1 is SGHTA and CDR2 FQGNSA. The V gene lost 4 bases and the J gene lost 2 bases, with 12 bases spanning the gap. The CDR3 nucleotides are TGTGCCAGCAGCTCCGGGACGTCCACCTACAATGAGCAGTTCTTC. It codes for CASSSGTSTYNEQFF.

This clonotype turned up a few times. The chain carries TRBV20-1 and TRBJ2-7; 8 bases match TRBD2. The V and J ends lost 3 bases and 0 bases, in that order; junction bases with no gene match: 4. The CDR3 consists of 14 residues. Germline lookup yields CDR1 DFQATT and CDR2 SNEGSKA (reference sequence). The DNA of the CDR3 is TGCAGTGCTAGTACTAGCGGAAGCTCCTACGAGCAGTACTTC. Translating gives CSASTSGSSYEQYF.

This clonotype occurred many times. CDR3 coding DNA: TGTGCCAGCAGCTTAGGGACTTTATACAATGAGCAGTTCTTC. Residues: CASSLGTLYNEQFF. The chain has TRBV7-6 and TRBJ2-1; tentatively, D is TRBD2 (5 bases). The germline V gene has CDR1 SGHVS and CDR2 FNYEAQ. Trimming left V 1 base short and J 4 bases short, with 8 bases between. The CDR3 totals 14 residues.

The chain combines TRBV11-3 with TRBJ2-1, with 12 bases fitting TRBD1. From germline, CDR1 is SGHNT and CDR2 YENEEA. This CDR3 region has 15 residues. The trim removed 5 bases at V and 10 bases at J, leaving 9 bases unmatched. The CDR3, as DNA: TGTGCCAGCAGCGAAGGGGGACAGGGGGCGAGGGAGCAGTTCTTC. Encoded protein: CASSEGGQGAREQFF.

Only one count was recorded for this clonotype. This rearrangement joins TRBV12-3 or TRBV12-4 to TRBJ1-6; perhaps TRBD1 as D (5 bases). This CDR3 has 16 residues. V lost 7 bases and J 0 bases, leaving 13 bases between the germline ends. In DNA, the CDR3 is TGTGCCAGCATCCGGGGGGGGTTCTCCTATAATTCACCCCTCCACTTT. Amino acids: CASIRGGFSYNSPLHF.